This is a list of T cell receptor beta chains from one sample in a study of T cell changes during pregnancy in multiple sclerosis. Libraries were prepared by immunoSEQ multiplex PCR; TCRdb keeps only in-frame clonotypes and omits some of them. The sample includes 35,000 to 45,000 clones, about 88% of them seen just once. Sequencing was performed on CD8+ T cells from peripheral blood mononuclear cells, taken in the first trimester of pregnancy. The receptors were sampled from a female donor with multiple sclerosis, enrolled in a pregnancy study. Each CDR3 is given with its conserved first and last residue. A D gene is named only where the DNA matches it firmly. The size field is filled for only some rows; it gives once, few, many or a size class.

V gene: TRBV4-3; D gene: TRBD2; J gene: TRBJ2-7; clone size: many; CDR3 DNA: TGCGCCAGCAGCCCACCCGGGGGGGACGAGCAGTACTTC; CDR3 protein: CASSPPGGDEQYF
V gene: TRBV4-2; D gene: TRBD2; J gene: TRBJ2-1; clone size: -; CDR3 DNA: TGTGCCAGCAGCCACCCCTCCGGACTAGCATACAATGAGCAGTTCTTC; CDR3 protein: CASSHPSGLAYNEQFF
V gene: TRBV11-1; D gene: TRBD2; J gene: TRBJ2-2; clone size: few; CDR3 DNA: TGTGCCAGCAGCCTAGCTCTAGCGGAGGAGCTGTTTTTT; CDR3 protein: CASSLALAEELFF
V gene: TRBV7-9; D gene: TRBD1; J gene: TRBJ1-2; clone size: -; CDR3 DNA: TGTGCCAGCAGCTTAGGGGACAGGGGGCGCCTAGGGCAGTATGGCTACACCTTC; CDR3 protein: CASSLGDRGRLGQYGYTF
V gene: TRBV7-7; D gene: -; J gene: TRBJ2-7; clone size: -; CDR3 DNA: TGTGCTAGCAGCTTAGGCCCGATGGCTGCAGAGCAGTACTTC; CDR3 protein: CASSLGPMAAEQYF
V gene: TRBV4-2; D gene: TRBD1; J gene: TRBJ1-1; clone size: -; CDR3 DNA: TGTGCCAGCAGCCCGGACAGGGTTTGGACTGAAGCTTTCTTT; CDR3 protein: CASSPDRVWTEAFF
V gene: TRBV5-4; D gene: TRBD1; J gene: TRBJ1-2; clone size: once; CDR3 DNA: TGTGCCAGCACCCACCCCCGGGACAGGGTTTTGAATGGCTACACCTTC; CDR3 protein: CASTHPRDRVLNGYTF
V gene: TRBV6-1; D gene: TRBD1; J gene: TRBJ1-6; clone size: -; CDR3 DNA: TGTGCCAGCAGTGATGCTGTGCGACAGGGGAATTCACCCCTCCACTTT; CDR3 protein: CASSDAVRQGNSPLHF
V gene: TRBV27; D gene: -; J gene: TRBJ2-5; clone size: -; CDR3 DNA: TGTGCCAGCAAAGCGGGCGTATTACAAGAGACCCAGTACTTC; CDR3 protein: CASKAGVLQETQYF
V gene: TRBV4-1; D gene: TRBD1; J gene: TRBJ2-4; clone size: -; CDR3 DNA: TGCGCCAGCAGCCAGACGGGACAGGGGGCGAACATTCAGTACTTC; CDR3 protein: CASSQTGQGANIQYF
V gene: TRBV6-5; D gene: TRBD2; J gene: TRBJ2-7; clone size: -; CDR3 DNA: TGTGCCAGCAGTCCTTGGACTAGCGGATCCTACGAGCAGTACTTC; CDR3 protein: CASSPWTSGSYEQYF
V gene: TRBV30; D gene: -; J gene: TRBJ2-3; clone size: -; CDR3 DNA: TGTGCCTGGAGTGTAGTCGGGATGGGGGATACGCAGTATTTT; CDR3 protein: CAWSVVGMGDTQYF
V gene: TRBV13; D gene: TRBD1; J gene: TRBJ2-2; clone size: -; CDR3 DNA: TGTGCCAGCAGCCCGGGGACAGACACCGGGGAGCTGTTTTTT; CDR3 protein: CASSPGTDTGELFF
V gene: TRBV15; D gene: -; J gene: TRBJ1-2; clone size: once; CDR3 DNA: TGTGCCACCAGCCCCCTCCCCGCGGGGGACTATGGCTACACCTTC; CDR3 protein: CATSPLPAGDYGYTF
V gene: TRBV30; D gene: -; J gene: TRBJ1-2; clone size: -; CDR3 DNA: TGTGCCTGGAGTGCTAAGGACACCTTCTATGGCTACACCTTC; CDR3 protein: CAWSAKDTFYGYTF
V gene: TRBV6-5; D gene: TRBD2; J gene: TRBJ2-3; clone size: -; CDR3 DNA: TGTGCCAGCAGTTACTCGCTAGCGGGGGTCACAGATACGCAGTATTTT; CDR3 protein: CASSYSLAGVTDTQYF
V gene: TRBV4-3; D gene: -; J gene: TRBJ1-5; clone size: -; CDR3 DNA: TGCGCCAGCAGCCAAGATCCGGGAGTAAATCAGCCCCAGCATTTT; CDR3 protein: CASSQDPGVNQPQHF
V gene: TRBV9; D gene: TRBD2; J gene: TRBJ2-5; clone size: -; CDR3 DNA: TGTGCCAGCAGCGAGGGCGGGGGGGCCTCGGGGGTGACCCAGTACTTC; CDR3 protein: CASSEGGGASGVTQYF